One sample yielded the 21 T cell receptor beta chains listed below, sequenced in a study of OX40 agonist ivuxolimab in advanced cancers. Libraries were prepared by immunoSEQ multiplex PCR; TCRdb keeps only in-frame clonotypes and omits some of them. In the table there are approximately 59,000 clones, roughly four fifths of which are singletons. This sample comprised CD4+ or CD8+ T cells sorted from blood, obtained in a trial of the OX40 agonist ivuxolimab. These receptors all come from an adult with an advanced solid tumor such as melanoma, head and neck, liver or kidney cancer.

The chain links TRBV28 to TRBJ2-2; 7 bases align to TRBD2. This CDR3 contains 14 residues. V shed 8 bases, J shed 4 bases, and the junction held 7 bases outside the gene matches. The germline V gene encodes CDR1 MDHEN and CDR2 SYDVKM. CDR3: CASVGGVSTGELFF. CDR3 DNA: TGTGCCAGCGTGGGAGGGGTCAGCACCGGGGAGCTGTTTTTT.

The sample holds one count of this clone. The chain is built from TRBV19 and TRBJ2-5; D call uncertain. CDR1 and CDR2 (germline): LNHDA, SQIVND (reference sequence). Trimming took 1 base from V and 1 from J, leaving 7 bases between them. The CDR3 extends over 14 amino acids. In nucleotides, the CDR3 is TGTGCCAGTAGTATAGTTGGCAGCCAAGAGACCCAGTACTTC. Amino acid sequence: CASSIVGSQETQYF.

V is TRBV5-1 and J is TRBJ1-1, with 8 bases aligning to TRBD1. The CDR3 is 15 amino acids. The V and J ends lost 4 bases and 1 base, in that order; junction bases with no gene match: 6. Per the germline V gene, CDR1 is SGHRS and CDR2 is YFSETQ. CDR3 sequence: CASSRQGRGNTEAFF. DNA for the CDR3: TGCGCCAGCAGCAGACAGGGGCGGGGGAACACTGAAGCTTTCTTT.

The chain combines TRBV15 with TRBJ2-3; 10 nucleotides align to TRBD2. Germline V CDR1 and CDR2: LNHNV, YYDKDF (reference sequence). J lost 5 bases, V lost 0 bases, and 8 bases had no gene match. The CDR3 totals 17 residues. CDR3 in DNA: TGTGCCACCAGCAGAGATCGGACTAGCGGTCGGGGAGATACGCAGTATTTT. Encoded protein: CATSRDRTSGRGDTQYF.

This sequence joins TRBV7-3 and TRBJ2-3, with TRBD2 matching 10 bases. Per germline, CDR1 SGHTA and CDR2 FQGTGA. This CDR3 region has 16 residues. Trimming cost V 5 bases and J 0 bases; bases outside gene matches: 5. The CDR3 nucleotides are TGTGCCAGCAGCCCCAGACTAGCGGGCAGCACAGATACGCAGTATTTT. Its protein is CASSPRLAGSTDTQYF.

CDR3 in amino acids: CASSEPGRTGYGYTF. The CDR3 nucleotides read TGTGCCAGCAGTGAACCAGGGCGGACGGGCTATGGCTACACCTTC. The chain recombines TRBV6-1 with TRBJ1-2; D is possibly TRBD1 (5 bases). The CDR3 runs 15 residues. In germline, CDR1 is MNHNS, CDR2 SASEGT. V shed 2 bases and J shed 4 bases, with 14 bases lying between them.

The rearrangement joins TRBV5-4 to TRBJ1-6, with TRBD1 identical over 7 bases. The CDR3 has 14 amino acids. V dropped 3 bases and J dropped 8; count of bases not matched to a gene: 5. Germline V gene data show CDR1 as SGHNT and CDR2 as YYREEE (reference sequence). The CDR3 nucleotides are TGTGCCAGCAGCTCGCAGGGGGTGGATTCACCCCTCCACTTT. It translates to CASSSQGVDSPLHF.

This clone is medium-sized by share. This chain uses TRBV7-6 with TRBJ1-1; D ambiguous. From germline, CDR1 is SGHVS and CDR2 FNYEAQ. This CDR3 has 13 amino acids. The germline V and J ends were trimmed by 5 bases and 4 bases, with 11 bases remaining between them. The CDR3 protein is CASSTEASTEAFF. The CDR3 nucleotides are TGTGCCAGCAGCACAGAGGCAAGCACTGAAGCTTTCTTT.

This clone was picked up one time. The chain is built from TRBV6-5 and TRBJ1-4; 7 bases fit TRBD1. The CDR3 extends over 15 amino acids. The germline V gene encodes CDR1 MNHEY and CDR2 SVGAGI. Losses at the gene ends were 0 bases for V and 7 bases for J; bases not matched to a gene: 5. The DNA of the CDR3 is TGTGCCAGCAGTTACTCCGGGACAGCGGTTGAAAAACTGTTTTTT. This codes for CASSYSGTAVEKLFF.

The rearrangement links TRBV27 to TRBJ2-3; 7 positions agree with TRBD1. The germline V gene has CDR1 MNHEY and CDR2 SMNVEV (reference sequence). V shed 2 bases, J shed 0 bases, and the junction held 2 bases outside the gene matches. The CDR3 consists of 15 residues. Here the CDR3 DNA reads TGTGCCAGCAGTTTAGAGGGGGCGAGCACAGATACGCAGTATTTT. Amino acids: CASSLEGASTDTQYF.

V gene TRBV19 combines with J gene TRBJ2-5, with D tentatively TRBD1 or TRBD2 (5 bases each). The germline V gene encodes CDR1 LNHDA and CDR2 SQIVND (reference sequence). The V and J ends lost 3 bases and 4 bases respectively, with 12 bases between them. CDR3 length equals 14 residues. CDR3 in DNA: TGTGCCAGTAGTATCGTCACTAGGGGAGAGACCCAGTACTTC. Encoded protein: CASSIVTRGETQYF.

The V gene is TRBV7-2, the J gene TRBJ2-5, with 15 bases aligning to TRBD2. Germline V CDR1 and CDR2: SGHTA, FQGNSA. Unmatched junction bases numbered 2, after V lost 3 bases and J lost 3 bases. The CDR3 loop spans 16 amino acids. Here the CDR3 DNA reads TGTGCCAGCAGCTTCGGACTAGCGGGGGGGAAAGAGACCCAGTACTTC. It yields the protein CASSFGLAGGKETQYF.

The chain recombines TRBV10-1 with TRBJ2-2; possibly TRBD2 for D (6 bases). The CDR3 covers 15 residues. Germline V gives CDR1 WNHNN, CDR2 SYGVQD (reference sequence). V was shortened by 4 bases and J by 8 bases, with 17 bases between the two germline ends. The CDR3 nucleotides read TGCGCCAGCAGTGGAGGGACTTCAATGAGGGGGGAGCTGTTTTTT. Its protein product is CASSGGTSMRGELFF.

The chain recombines TRBV4-1 with TRBJ2-7, with unresolved D. Trimming took off 2 bases at V and 1 base at J, with 9 bases between the two ends. CDR3 length: 14 amino acids. Germline lookup yields CDR1 MGHRA and CDR2 YSYEKL. CDR3 residues: CASSQQDGSYEQYF. CDR3 DNA sequence: TGCGCCAGCAGCCAACAGGACGGGTCCTACGAGCAGTACTTC.

The chain joins TRBV4-2 to TRBJ2-3; TRBD1 might be the D (6 bases). The CDR3 runs 14 residues. CDR1 and CDR2 (germline): LGHNA, YNFKEQ. Trimming removed 1 base from V and 6 bases from J, with 11 bases in between. The CDR3 loop is CASSQGERGDTQYF. DNA of the CDR3: TGTGCCAGCAGCCAAGGGGAGAGGGGGGATACGCAGTATTTT.

The chain employs TRBV5-1 and TRBJ1-2, with a possible D match to TRBD1 (5 bases). This CDR3 region has 12 residues. The germline V gene has CDR1 SGHRS and CDR2 YFSETQ. V was trimmed by 2 bases and J by 8 bases, leaving 10 bases between them. CDR3 residues: CASSLGVGGYTF. CDR3 nucleotide sequence: TGCGCCAGCAGCTTAGGGGTTGGAGGCTACACCTTC.

The chain employs TRBV15 and TRBJ2-7; 7 bases are a match to TRBD1. V was pared by 5 bases and J by 7 bases, with 17 bases of the junction left unmatched. The CDR3 length is 16 residues. Germline V lookup: CDR1 LNHNV, CDR2 YYDKDF (reference sequence). CDR3 amino acids: CATSPRGGANRGEQYF. CDR3 nucleotide sequence: TGTGCCACCAGCCCTCGAGGGGGCGCGAATCGGGGTGAGCAGTACTTC.

This chain uses TRBV4-2 with TRBJ1-5; tentatively, D is TRBD1 (6 bases). The CDR3 consists of 14 residues. CDR1 LGHNA and CDR2 YNFKEQ come from the germline V gene. V lost 5 bases to trimming and J lost 7 bases, with 15 bases between them. The CDR3 region has the DNA TGTGCCAGCAGCGAATCAGGGGTGGGCCAGCCCCAGCATTTT. As protein: CASSESGVGQPQHF.

The rearrangement links TRBV29-1 to TRBJ2-1; TRBD1 aligns across 9 bases. This CDR3 comprises 15 residues. Germline CDR1 and CDR2: SQVTM and ANQGSEA. Losses at the gene ends were 6 bases for V and 3 bases for J; bases not matched to a gene: 9. This CDR3 reads CSVEPGQGFYNEQFF. CDR3 coding DNA: TGCAGCGTGGAACCGGGACAGGGATTCTACAATGAGCAGTTCTTC.

V usage is TRBV7-2 and J usage is TRBJ2-2; perhaps TRBD1 as D (6 bases). The CDR3 loop spans 15 amino acids. V was trimmed by 4 bases and J by 3 bases, leaving 12 bases between them. Germline CDR1 reads SGHTA; CDR2 reads FQGNSA. CDR3 in DNA: TGTGCCAGCAGCTCCGGGACAATCTACACCGGGGAGCTGTTTTTT. Translated, it gives CASSSGTIYTGELFF.

The V call is TRBV4-1, the J call TRBJ1-6, with D possibly TRBD1 on 6 matching bases. V was pared by 1 base and J by 0 bases, with 16 bases between. Germline-derived CDR1 and CDR2 are MGHRA and YSYEKL. The CDR3 is 19 residues long. This CDR3 is CASSQAGGQRSSYNSPLHF. CDR3 sequence (DNA): TGCGCCAGCAGCCAAGCTGGGGGACAACGAAGCTCCTATAATTCACCCCTCCACTTT.